This TCR beta chain was observed in a study of blood T cell repertoires in COVID-19. The wider study: Some COVID-19 samples were acute and others convalescent; all came from the United States, Italy and Spain. T cells, B-cell-depleted T cells, or PBMCs supplied cDNA or gDNA.

Symptom resolution, clearance, or two negative PCRs marked donors in Cohort 3 as recovered. Profiling relied on immunoSEQ multiplex PCR, and the TCRdb table lists in-frame clones only, not all of them. This table has 150,000 to 200,000 clones, approximately 88% appearing once. CDR3 length: 12 residues. V was pared by 3 bases and J by 8 bases, with 10 bases between. This receptor was obtained from a young woman who had recovered from COVID-19. The rearrangement uses TRBV12-3 or TRBV12-4 and TRBJ1-2; unclear D gene. Sequencing input: PBMCs or T cells enriched from blood (not recorded which). The CDR3 reads CASSLAAWGYTF. Written as DNA, the CDR3 is TGTGCCAGCAGTTTGGCGGCTTGGGGCTACACCTTC.